Following are 20 T cell receptor beta chains from one sample sequenced in a study of a mutant IDH1 vaccine in newly diagnosed glioma. Time point defined: week 35, safety follow-up. Doses of 300 ug of mutant IDH1 20-mer peptide were given with topical imiquimod. The assay was immunoSEQ multiplex PCR, and TCRdb's table has in-frame clones only and misses some. Among approximately 31,000 clones, around 80% were seen once, and the ten largest hold 6% to 7.5%. These TCRs are of unknown antigen specificity. Sequenced here: PBMCs, sampled from a glioma patient whose treatment included an IDH1 peptide vaccine. The receptors originated from a woman younger than 35 with glioma.

The chain links TRBV20-1 to TRBJ2-3, with no clear D. This CDR3 has 11 amino acids. Looked up from germline, CDR1 is DFQATT and CDR2 is SNEGSKA (reference sequence). V lost 3 bases and J lost 3, with 4 bases in between. The CDR3 DNA is TGCAGTGCTAGGAGTACAGATACGCAGTATTTT. Its protein is CSARSTDTQYF.

The chain combines TRBV15 with TRBJ2-7; D may be TRBD1 or TRBD2 (5 bases each). V lost 0 bases and J lost 0, with 12 bases in between. CDR3 length: 16 amino acids. Germline lookup yields CDR1 LNHNV and CDR2 YYDKDF (reference sequence). The CDR3 nucleotides read TGTGCCACCAGCAGAGATCGGGGCCGAAGCTCCTACGAGCAGTACTTC. The encoded protein is CATSRDRGRSSYEQYF.

The genes are TRBV7-6 and TRBJ2-5; TRBD1 aligns across 8 bases. The CDR3 length is 14 residues. V lost 4 bases and J lost 1; bases outside the gene matches: 2. Germline assignment: CDR1 SGHVS and CDR2 FNYEAQ. The CDR3 DNA follows: TGTGCCAGCAGCTCGGACAGGGTCCAAGAGACCCAGTACTTC. Its translation: CASSSDRVQETQYF.

This chain connects TRBV7-2 to TRBJ2-2; D is unclear. CDR3 length: 14 residues. The V end lost 4 bases, the J end lost 0 bases, and 6 bases lay between the germline ends. Germline V gene sequence: CDR1 SGHTA, CDR2 FQGNSA. The chain's CDR3 is CASSSFANTGELFF. Here the CDR3 DNA reads TGTGCCAGCAGCTCCTTCGCGAACACCGGGGAGCTGTTTTTT.

The V gene is TRBV19, the J gene TRBJ2-7; a possible D gene is TRBD1 (6 bases). This CDR3 comprises 15 residues. With 6 bases removed from V and 2 bases from J, the gap between germline ends came to 17 bases. CDR1 LNHDA and CDR2 SQIVND come from the germline V gene (reference sequence). CDR3 nucleotides: TGTGCCAGTAGGACAAGACAGGATCTTGCCTACGAGCAGTACTTC. Protein: CASRTRQDLAYEQYF.

Here the CDR3 reads CASSTRQGRAYGYTF. The CDR3 DNA sequence: TGTGCCAGCAGCACACGACAGGGTCGCGCCTATGGCTACACCTTC. The rearrangement joins TRBV4-2 to TRBJ1-2; 7 bases match TRBD1. Germline CDR1 reads LGHNA; CDR2 reads YNFKEQ. V lost 5 bases, J lost 4 bases, and 10 bases stayed unmatched. This CDR3 has 15 residues.

The rearrangement joins TRBV18 to TRBJ1-4; D unresolved. Germline V lookup: CDR1 KGHSH, CDR2 LQKENI. The V end lost 5 bases, the J end lost 2 bases, and 6 bases lay between the germline ends. The CDR3 is 13 residues long. The CDR3 nucleotides are TGTGCCAGCTCAAGGACCACTAATGAAAAACTGTTTTTT. Translated, it gives CASSRTTNEKLFF.

The genes are TRBV19 and TRBJ2-7, with 8 bases identical to TRBD1. The CDR3 contains 15 residues. With V trimmed by 5 bases and J by 1 base, 7 bases remained unmatched. Germline CDR1 is LNHDA and CDR2 is SQIVND (reference sequence). In DNA, the CDR3 is TGTGCCAGTAGTGCGACAGGGGAGGTATCCTACGAGCAGTACTTC. Translated, it gives CASSATGEVSYEQYF.

V is TRBV10-3 and J is TRBJ1-5; D ambiguous. The CDR3 is made up of 15 amino acids. V was clipped by 0 bases and J by 0 bases, with 6 bases between them. CDR1 is ENHRY and CDR2 is SYGVKD in the germline V gene. The CDR3 nucleotides read TGTGCCATCAGTGAGTCTAAGGGTAGCAATCAGCCCCAGCATTTT. Translated, it gives CAISESKGSNQPQHF.

The chain joins TRBV6-5 to TRBJ1-2; a possible D gene is TRBD1 (6 bases). Germline CDR1 and CDR2: MNHEY and SVGAGI. Trimming took off 4 bases at V and 8 bases at J, with 14 bases between the two ends. The CDR3 runs to 13 residues. The CDR3 loop reads CASSSSGGRGYTF. The DNA for the CDR3 is TGTGCCAGCAGTTCCTCCGGGGGCAGGGGCTACACCTTC.

This clone has just a few counts. The chain combines TRBV4-1 with TRBJ1-1; TRBD1 might be the D (5 bases). The germline V and J ends were trimmed by 4 bases and 3 bases, with 21 bases remaining between them. CDR1 is MGHRA, CDR2 YSYEKL, per germline. The CDR3 sequence is 17 residues long. CDR3 loop: CASSPRTAGYGDTEAFF. The CDR3 bases are TGCGCCAGCAGCCCCCGAACCGCAGGGTACGGAGACACTGAAGCTTTCTTT.

This sequence joins TRBV2 and TRBJ1-5; weak D call: TRBD1 (5 bases). Trimming left V 6 bases short and J 1 base short, with 13 bases between. The CDR3 spans 15 residues. Germline assignment: CDR1 SNHLY and CDR2 FYNNEI. CDR3 residues: CASRAGTVSNQPQHF. CDR3 sequence (DNA): TGTGCCAGCAGAGCCGGGACGGTAAGCAATCAGCCCCAGCATTTT.

This rearrangement joins TRBV6-4 to TRBJ1-6, with D possibly matching TRBD1 (6 bases). Germline CDR1 reads MRHNA; CDR2 reads SNTAGT. The CDR3 covers 13 residues. The V end lost 6 bases, the J end lost 8 bases, and 11 bases lay between the germline ends. CDR3 residues: CASRTGEYSPLHF. The DNA for the CDR3 is TGTGCCAGCAGGACAGGAGAATATTCACCCCTCCACTTT.

This chain uses TRBV19 with TRBJ2-7; 8 bases match TRBD1. The CDR3 consists of 14 residues. Germline V gives CDR1 LNHDA, CDR2 SQIVND (reference sequence). The ends lost 5 bases at V and 6 bases at J; junction bases unmatched: 9. The CDR3 reads CASSLGQAGGEQYF. The CDR3 coding sequence is TGTGCCAGTAGTCTGGGACAGGCAGGGGGCGAGCAGTACTTC.

This clone has just a few counts. The chain carries TRBV2 and TRBJ1-1, with D maybe TRBD1 (6 bases). CDR1 is SNHLY, CDR2 FYNNEI, per germline. This CDR3 spans 17 amino acids. Trimming took off 6 bases at V and 0 bases at J, with 20 bases between the two ends. CDR3 coding DNA: TGTGCCAGCAGCACACCGTACAGGGTGAGAATGAACACTGAAGCTTTCTTT. Protein product: CASSTPYRVRMNTEAFF.

This clone was counted a few times. The chain combines TRBV15 with TRBJ1-5, with D uncertain. The V gene lost 0 bases and the J gene lost 0 bases, with 6 bases spanning the gap. Germline V lookup: CDR1 LNHNV, CDR2 YYDKDF (reference sequence). This CDR3 is 15 amino acids long. In nucleotides, the CDR3 is TGTGCCACCAGCAGAGATACGGTTAGCAATCAGCCCCAGCATTTT. Amino acid sequence: CATSRDTVSNQPQHF.

CDR3 loop: CASSRDREYGYTF. The DNA of the CDR3 is TGCGCCAGCAGTCGGGACAGAGAGTATGGCTACACCTTC. The chain combines TRBV23-1 with TRBJ1-2; 7 nucleotides line up with TRBD1. TRBV23-1 is labeled an ORF, and its function is uncertain. The CDR3 covers 13 residues. The V segment lost 4 bases and the J segment 5 bases; nucleotides outside the gene matches: 4.

The chain uses TRBV4-1 and TRBJ2-7; D perhaps matches TRBD2 (6 bases). The ends were cut back, 4 bases at V and 0 bases at J, with 7 bases in the middle. Germline-derived CDR1 and CDR2 are MGHRA and YSYEKL. The CDR3 totals 13 residues. The CDR3 loop reads CASSPDYSYEQYF. In nucleotides, the CDR3 is TGCGCCAGCAGCCCGGACTACTCCTACGAGCAGTACTTC.

The chain recombines TRBV19 with TRBJ2-1; D is perhaps TRBD2 (7 bases). The germline V and J ends were trimmed by 7 bases and 10 bases, with 20 bases remaining between them. Germline V CDR1 and CDR2: LNHDA, SQIVND (reference sequence). The CDR3 sequence is 14 residues long. CDR3 in amino acids: CASTYTGGGREQFF. As DNA, the CDR3 is TGTGCCAGTACCTATACTGGGGGGGGCAGGGAGCAGTTCTTC.

This clone was seen only once. The chain employs TRBV7-8 and TRBJ1-3, with D uncertain. Germline V gene data show CDR1 as SGHVS and CDR2 as FQNEAQ. V was cut by 5 bases and J by 0 bases, with 11 bases left in between. The CDR3 has 15 amino acids. DNA for the CDR3: TGTGCCAGCAGCGCTGACGGCAACTCTGGAAACACCATATATTTT. Protein: CASSADGNSGNTIYF. The full variable domain, rest sourced from reference TRBV7-8 and TRBJ1-3, is GAGVSQSPRYKVAKRGQDVALRCDPISGHVSLFWYQQALGQGPEFLTYFQNEAQLDKSGLPSDRFFAERPEGSVSTLKIQRTQQEDSAVYLCASSADGNSGNTIYFGEGSWLTVV.